This paragraph covers one TCR beta chain sequence. The data originate from a study of cytomegalovirus exposure and HLA in healthy donors. The study ran its PCR with 60 Vbeta and 13 Jbeta primers. Sequencing used immunoSEQ multiplex PCR; TCRdb keeps in-frame clones, though not all of them. The table lists 130,000 to 150,000 clones, approximately 80% of them singletons. The CDR3 covers 14 residues. Germline V lookup: CDR1 MNHEY, CDR2 SMNVEV (reference sequence). The J segment lost 5 bases and the V segment lost 6 bases, leaving 5 bases of the junction unmatched. Sequencing used PBMCs. This clonotype originated in a woman aged 55 to 70 in good health and CMV-seropositive. The V gene is TRBV27, the J gene TRBJ2-2; TRBD2 matches at 8 bases. The CDR3 region has the DNA TGTGCCAGCAGAGCGGGAGTCTATACCGGGGAGCTGTTTTTT. Its protein is CASRAGVYTGELFF.